What follows are 5 T cell receptor beta chains derived from one specimen sequenced in a study of cytomegalovirus exposure and HLA in healthy donors. This PCR relied on a set of 60 Vbeta primers and 13 Jbeta primers. Profiled with immunoSEQ multiplex PCR; TCRdb holds only in-frame clones, not every one. The sample carries under 150,000 clones, around 77% recorded once. Sequenced sample: PBMCs. The receptors here all came from a man aged 50 to 59 in good health and CMV-seronegative.

In its sample, this clone was seen once. The genes are TRBV2 and TRBJ1-4; D not resolved. Germline assignment: CDR1 SNHLY and CDR2 FYNNEI. The CDR3 consists of 14 residues. Trimming removed 6 bases from V and 3 bases from J, with 11 bases in between. CDR3: CASRRSEANEKLFF. The CDR3 coding sequence is TGTGCCAGCAGGCGATCGGAGGCTAATGAAAAACTGTTTTTT.

The table lists this clone with a count of one. This chain uses TRBV30 with TRBJ1-4; D unclear. Between the trimmed V and J ends, which lost 2 bases and 0 bases, there was a span of 13 bases. The V gene's germline CDR1 is GTSNPN and CDR2 SVGIG (reference sequence). The CDR3 runs 16 residues. CDR3 loop: CAWSLGRLATNEKLFF. Written as DNA, the CDR3 is TGTGCCTGGAGTTTGGGCAGGCTCGCAACTAATGAAAAACTGTTTTTT. The complete variable domain, with remaining parts taken from reference TRBV30 and TRBJ1-4, reads SQTIHQWPATLVQPVGSPLSLECTVEGTSNPNLYWYRQAAGRGLQLLFYSVGIGQISSEVPQNLSASRPQDRQFILSSKKLLLSDSGFYLCAWSLGRLATNEKLFFGSGTQLSVL.

The chain couples TRBV29-1 to TRBJ2-1; the match to TRBD2 covers 9 bases. Germline lookup yields CDR1 SQVTM and CDR2 ANQGSEA. V lost 0 bases, J lost 7 bases, and 7 bases stayed unmatched. CDR3 length: 15 residues. The CDR3 spells CSVEERLAGKNEQFF. The DNA of the CDR3 is TGCAGCGTTGAAGAACGGCTAGCGGGAAAGAATGAGCAGTTCTTC.

V and J are TRBV4-1 and TRBJ2-7; D uncertain. The V gene's germline CDR1 is MGHRA and CDR2 YSYEKL. V gave up 2 bases and J gave up 0 bases, with 14 bases separating them. This CDR3 has 16 amino acids. The CDR3 bases are TGCGCCAGCAGCCAACAGACCCGGGTTAACTCCTACGAGCAGTACTTC. Translating it yields CASSQQTRVNSYEQYF.

V is TRBV6-5 and J is TRBJ2-1; D may be TRBD2 (5 bases). Germline assignment: CDR1 MNHEY and CDR2 SVGAGI. The CDR3 loop spans 14 amino acids. V lost 6 bases and J lost 2, with 11 bases in between. CDR3 DNA: TGTGCCAGCAGCCCCCCCGGGGCCTACAATGAGCAGTTCTTC. Translating gives CASSPPGAYNEQFF.